These 19 T cell receptor beta chains were all obtained from the same sample, sequenced in a study of blood T cell repertoires in COVID-19. Assay used: immunoSEQ multiplex PCR; TCRdb lists only in-frame clones, some missing. This table has under 300,000 clones, under 85% appearing once. The source material was peripheral blood. Receptor source: a young man who had recovered from COVID-19.

There are a few counts of this clone. The chain recombines TRBV7-8 with TRBJ2-5, with a weak D call TRBD2 (6 bases). The V and J ends lost 0 bases and 4 bases respectively, with 9 bases between them. Germline-derived CDR1 and CDR2 are SGHVS and FQNEAQ. The CDR3 length is 14 residues. For the CDR3, the DNA is TGTGCCAGCAGCTTAGCGAGACTAGTAGAGACCCAGTACTTC. Translated, it gives CASSLARLVETQYF.

The rearrangement joins TRBV3-1 (or the pseudogene TRBV3-2) to TRBJ1-3; possible D gene TRBD1, 5 bases. Trimming shortened V by 0 bases and J by 0 bases, and 12 bases separated the two germline ends. The CDR3 loop spans 17 amino acids. CDR1 and CDR2 (germline): LGHDT, YNNKEL (reference sequence). The CDR3 loop is CASSQDMVRVSGNTIYF. The DNA of the CDR3 is TGTGCCAGCAGCCAAGATATGGTCAGGGTCTCTGGAAACACCATATATTTT.

The chain combines TRBV5-4 with TRBJ2-1, with 10 bases lining up with TRBD2. The CDR3 has 16 residues. Germline V gene data show CDR1 as SGHNT and CDR2 as YYREEE (reference sequence). Trimming cost V 4 bases and J 7 bases; bases outside gene matches: 11. CDR3 nucleotide sequence: TGTGCCAGCAGCGTCCCTAGCGGGGGATCGGTGAATGAGCAGTTCTTC. Amino acids: CASSVPSGGSVNEQFF. The full variable domain, in which reference TRBV5-4 and TRBJ2-1 provide the parts outside the CDR3, is ETGVTQSPTHLIKTRGQQVTLRCSSQSGHNTVSWYQQALGQGPQFIFQYYREEENGRGNFPPRFSGLQFPNYSSELNVNALELDDSALYLCASSVPSGGSVNEQFFGPGTRLTVL.

The chain combines TRBV10-3 with TRBJ1-6; 9 nucleotides line up with TRBD1. This CDR3 comprises 15 residues. V lost 6 bases, J lost 8 bases, and 8 bases stayed unmatched. Germline CDR1 reads ENHRY; CDR2 reads SYGVKD. As DNA, the CDR3 is TGTGCCATCAGAGACCGGGACAGGGTGGATTCACCCCTCCACTTT. The encoded protein is CAIRDRDRVDSPLHF.

The chain carries TRBV6-5 and TRBJ1-6, with D possibly matching TRBD1 (5 bases). The germline gives CDR1 MNHEY, CDR2 SVGAGI. V was trimmed by 6 bases and J by 10 bases, leaving 16 bases between them. This CDR3 comprises 14 residues. CDR3 sequence reads: CASRGQSRFSPLHF. Written as DNA, the CDR3 is TGTGCCAGCAGGGGGCAGTCAAGGTTCTCACCCCTCCACTTT.

The chain couples TRBV24-1 to TRBJ2-3; 8 bases line up with TRBD1. This CDR3 comprises 14 residues. V lost 3 bases, J lost 3 bases, and 1 base stayed unmatched. Germline CDR1 reads KGHDR; CDR2 reads SFDVKD. The CDR3 bases are TGTGCCACCAGTGATGGACAGGGAACAGATACGCAGTATTTT. This translates into CATSDGQGTDTQYF.

This clone was seen only once. V usage is TRBV7-9 and J usage is TRBJ2-1; TRBD2 matches at 8 bases. The CDR3 totals 13 residues. The V segment lost 4 bases and the J segment 4 bases; nucleotides outside the gene matches: 0. Germline CDR1 reads SEHNR; CDR2 reads FQNEAQ (reference sequence). The CDR3 DNA reads as TGTGCCAGCAGCTCTAGCGGGTACAATGAGCAGTTCTTC. It codes for CASSSSGYNEQFF.

Only one count was recorded for this clone. The chain has TRBV6-2 or TRBV6-3 and TRBJ1-2; perhaps TRBD1 as D (6 bases). The CDR3 is made up of 14 amino acids. Germline V lookup: CDR1 MNHEY, CDR2 SVGEGT. The germline V and J ends were trimmed by 5 bases and 0 bases, with 10 bases remaining between them. CDR3 bases: TGTGCCAGCAGTAACAGGGCTTCTAACTATGGCTACACCTTC. It codes for CASSNRASNYGYTF.

The chain recombines TRBV19 with TRBJ1-6; 10 positions agree with TRBD1. Germline V gene lookup returns CDR1 LNHDA and CDR2 SQIVND (reference sequence). The CDR3 extends over 14 amino acids. V dropped 3 bases and J dropped 10; count of bases not matched to a gene: 3. The CDR3 nucleotides are TGTGCCAGTAGTATTTGGGACAGGGGCTCACCCCTCCACTTT. Residues: CASSIWDRGSPLHF.

The chain carries TRBV18 and TRBJ2-1, with a weak D call TRBD1 (5 bases). The germline CDR1 and CDR2 sequences are KGHSH and LQKENI. The germline V and J ends were trimmed by 0 bases and 2 bases, with 11 bases remaining between them. The CDR3 is 16 residues long. The CDR3, as DNA: TGTGCCAGCTCACCACCAACAGGCATGGCCTACAATGAGCAGTTCTTC. Its protein is CASSPPTGMAYNEQFF. The entire variable domain, with the rest obtained from reference TRBV18 and TRBJ2-1, is as follows: NAGVMQNPRHLVRRRGQEARLRCSPMKGHSHVYWYRQLPEEGLKFMVYLQKENIIDESGMPKERFSAEFPKEGPSILRIQQVVRGDSAAYFCASSPPTGMAYNEQFFGPGTRLTVL.

The chain employs TRBV12-2 and TRBJ2-7; TRBD1 was called by the table and not checked on the DNA. TRBV12-2 constitutes a pseudogene. The CDR3 contains 13 residues. In DNA form, the CDR3 reads TGTGCAAGTCGCCGCGAGACACCTTGTGCGCAGTACGTC. Protein sequence: CASRRETPCAQYV.

The chain is built from TRBV3-1 (or the pseudogene TRBV3-2) and TRBJ2-2, with D perhaps TRBD1 (6 bases). Trimming pared 0 bases from V and 5 bases from J, leaving 10 bases between. Per the germline V gene, CDR1 is LGHDT and CDR2 is YNNKEL (reference sequence). This CDR3 has 15 residues. As DNA, the CDR3 is TGTGCCAGCAGCCAAGATGGGGGCATAACCGGGGAGCTGTTTTTT. Translating gives CASSQDGGITGELFF.

The chain has TRBV6-1 and TRBJ1-4, with D unresolved. V lost 0 bases, J lost 8 bases, and 10 bases lay in between. CDR1 MNHNS and CDR2 SASEGT come from the germline V gene. CDR3 size: 14 residues. In DNA form, the CDR3 reads TGTGCCAGCAGTGAAGCCGCTCACAGAGAAAAACTGTTTTTT. This codes for CASSEAAHREKLFF.

V and J are TRBV5-4 and TRBJ2-5; 7 nucleotides line up with TRBD1. The germline CDR1 and CDR2 sequences are SGHNT and YYREEE (reference sequence). This CDR3 spans 13 amino acids. J gave up 2 bases and V 4 bases, and 2 bases lay outside the gene matches. CDR3 protein: CASSKQGQETQYF. The CDR3 coding sequence is TGTGCCAGCAGCAAACAGGGGCAAGAGACCCAGTACTTC.

This chain joins TRBV2 and TRBJ2-3, with D perhaps matching TRBD2 (5 bases). This CDR3 spans 13 amino acids. Trimming cost V 8 bases and J 5 bases, with 14 bases left between them. Germline V gene sequence: CDR1 SNHLY, CDR2 FYNNEI. Here the CDR3 DNA reads TGTGCCAGCCGTGCACGGGGTATAGATACGCAGTATTTT. This gives the protein CASRARGIDTQYF.

The chain combines TRBV10-3 with TRBJ2-5; unclear D gene. From germline, CDR1 is ENHRY and CDR2 SYGVKD. The CDR3 has 12 residues. V shed 4 bases and J shed 5 bases, with 8 bases lying between them. CDR3 region: CAISVTEETQYF. CDR3 coding DNA: TGTGCCATCAGTGTTACGGAGGAGACCCAGTACTTC.

The CDR3, as DNA: TGTGCCAGTACTGGAGCGCTAGGCTCCTACAATGAGCAGTTCTTC. This translates into CASTGALGSYNEQFF. The V and J genes are TRBV19 and TRBJ2-1; the D is unclear. Trimming removed 7 bases from V and 0 bases from J, with 13 bases in between. The CDR3 consists of 15 residues. Germline CDR1 LNHDA, CDR2 SQIVND (reference sequence).

The rearrangement joins TRBV5-4 to TRBJ1-3; TRBD1 might be the D (6 bases). The germline V gene has CDR1 SGHNT and CDR2 YYREEE (reference sequence). The CDR3 extends over 16 amino acids. Trimming left V 1 base short and J 2 bases short, with 13 bases between. CDR3 nucleotide sequence: TGTGCCAGCAGCTTGTACCAGAGGACAGCTGGAAACACCATATATTTT. Translated: CASSLYQRTAGNTIYF.

J is TRBJ1-1 and V is TRBV10-3; 9 bases map to TRBD1. Unmatched junction bases numbered 10, after V lost 7 bases and J lost 1 base. Germline V CDR1 and CDR2: ENHRY, SYGVKD. CDR3 length: 16 residues. The CDR3 sequence is CAITPGQGKGNTEAFF. In DNA, the CDR3 is TGTGCCATCACCCCGGGACAGGGCAAAGGGAACACTGAAGCTTTCTTT.